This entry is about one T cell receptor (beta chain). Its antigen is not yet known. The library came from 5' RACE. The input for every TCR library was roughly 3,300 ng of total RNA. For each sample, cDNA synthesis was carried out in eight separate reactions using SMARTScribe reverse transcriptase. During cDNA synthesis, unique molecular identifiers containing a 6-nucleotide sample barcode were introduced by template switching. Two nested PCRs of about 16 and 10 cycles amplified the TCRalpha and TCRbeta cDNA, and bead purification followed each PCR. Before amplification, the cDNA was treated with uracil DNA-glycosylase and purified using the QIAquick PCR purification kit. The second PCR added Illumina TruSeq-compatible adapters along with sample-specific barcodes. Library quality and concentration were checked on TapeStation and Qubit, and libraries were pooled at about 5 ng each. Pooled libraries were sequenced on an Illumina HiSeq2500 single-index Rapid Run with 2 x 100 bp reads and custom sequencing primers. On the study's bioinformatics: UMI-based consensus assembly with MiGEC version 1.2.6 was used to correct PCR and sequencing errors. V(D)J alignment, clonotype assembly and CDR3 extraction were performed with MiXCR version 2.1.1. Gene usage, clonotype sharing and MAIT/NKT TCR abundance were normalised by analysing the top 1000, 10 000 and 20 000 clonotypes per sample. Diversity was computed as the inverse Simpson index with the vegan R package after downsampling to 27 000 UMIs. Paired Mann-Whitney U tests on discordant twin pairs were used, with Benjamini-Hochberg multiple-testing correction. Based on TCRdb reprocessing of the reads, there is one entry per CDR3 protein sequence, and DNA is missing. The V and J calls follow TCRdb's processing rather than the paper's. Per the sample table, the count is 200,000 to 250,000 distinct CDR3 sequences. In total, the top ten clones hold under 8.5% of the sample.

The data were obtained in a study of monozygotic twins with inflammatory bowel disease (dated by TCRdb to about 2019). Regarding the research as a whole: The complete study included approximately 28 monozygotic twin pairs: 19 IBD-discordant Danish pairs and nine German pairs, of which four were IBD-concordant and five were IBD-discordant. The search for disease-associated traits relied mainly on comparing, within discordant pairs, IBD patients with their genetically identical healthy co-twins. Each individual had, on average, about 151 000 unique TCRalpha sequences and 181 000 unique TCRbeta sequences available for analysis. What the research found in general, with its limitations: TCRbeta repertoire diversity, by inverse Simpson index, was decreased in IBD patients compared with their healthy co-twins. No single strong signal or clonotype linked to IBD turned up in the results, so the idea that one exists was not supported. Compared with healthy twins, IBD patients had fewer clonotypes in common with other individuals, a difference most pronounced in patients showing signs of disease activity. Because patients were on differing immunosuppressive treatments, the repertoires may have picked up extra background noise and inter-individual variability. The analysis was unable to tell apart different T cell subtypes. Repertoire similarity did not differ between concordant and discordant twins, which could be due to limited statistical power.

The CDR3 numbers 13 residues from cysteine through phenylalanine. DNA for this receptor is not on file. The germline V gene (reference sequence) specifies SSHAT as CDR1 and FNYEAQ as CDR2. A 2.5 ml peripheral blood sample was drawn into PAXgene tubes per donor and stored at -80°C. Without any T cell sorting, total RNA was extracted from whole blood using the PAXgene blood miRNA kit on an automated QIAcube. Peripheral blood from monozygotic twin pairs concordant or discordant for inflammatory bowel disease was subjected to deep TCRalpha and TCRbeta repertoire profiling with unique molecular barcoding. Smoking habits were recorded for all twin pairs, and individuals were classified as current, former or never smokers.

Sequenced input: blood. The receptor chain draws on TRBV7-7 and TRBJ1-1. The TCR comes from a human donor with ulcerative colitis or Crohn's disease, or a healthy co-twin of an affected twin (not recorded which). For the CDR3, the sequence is CASSPNSNTEAFF.